The subject of this entry is one TCR beta chain. Its antigen has not been determined. Base quality data are lacking; no much larger clone is found one base away. Libraries were built with the immunoSEQ multiplex PCR assay. As stored in TCRdb, this immuneACCESS dataset retains in-frame rearrangements with V and J assigned. A fraction of the clones does not appear; measured against another copy, unresolved V genes explain less than half of the discrepancy, and the remainder lacks a known reason. Recorded for this sample are more than 85,000 clones; less than 85% of them occurred a single time. The top ten constitute under 40% of the sample. The germline V gene encodes CDR1 MNHEY and CDR2 SVGAGI. V loses 7 bases, J loses 7 bases, and the germline ends lie 8 bases apart. The CDR3 runs 11 residues from the cysteine to the phenylalanine. Solely the CDR3 DNA is kept, with 33 bases framed from the first base.

The data were taken from a study of control samples from healthy donors and cancer patients (TCRdb year 2020). The receptor was isolated from a man between 65 and 85 years old with lung cancer. This receptor chain uses TRBV6-5 and TRBJ1-5, with the identity of the D gene unclear. Specimen: PBMCs. The DNA sequence is as follows: TGTGCCAGCACCCGAGGGCAGCCCCAGCATTTT. Translated, this is CASTRGQPQHF.